This TCR beta chain originates from a study of immune aging and cytomegalovirus after organ transplant (dated by TCRdb to 2020 to 2022). Background for the entire study: Three-drug immunosuppression with prednisone, tacrolimus, and mycophenolate was given to all transplant recipients. Study-wide findings and limitations: Following viremia, aged-phenotype cells rose post-transplant in clones of any size, with the rise occurring earlier in large clones (days 200-264) than in small clones. Since the sequencing data did not include a CD57 measurement, a conservative gene-based definition of aging was used in its place. A larger share of large clones was made up of TEMRA cells, and in the seven largest clones (over 1,900 cells) aged and TEMRA cells were gained while TCM cells were lost.

Remarks on this clonotype: The antigen it binds to is not known. The sample holds no much larger clone one base away, and base qualities are not on file.

The sample's time point label, in plain terms: five sample-tagged time points from pre-transplant (day -1) to day 368 post-transplant, pooled. Thawed PBMC were stimulated for around 11 hours with a CMV IE-1 overlapping peptide library without transport inhibitors. After thawing, cells were rested overnight and were then stimulated in R10 medium with CD28/CD49d costimulation. The IE-1 peptide library was composed of 15-amino-acid peptides with overlaps of 11 amino acids. Samples from each time point were barcoded using BD Single-Cell Multiplexing Kit Sample Tags, then pooled and stained with sorting antibodies plus oligo-conjugated anti-CD45RA. A BD FACSAria III was used to sort CMV-responsive CD8+CD137+ and CD4+CD154+ T cells at 4-way purity. Blood was drawn into EDTA vacutainers and was processed by Ficoll gradient within 1-24 hours. The cysteine opens and the phenylalanine closes a CDR3 of 12 amino acids. Left in the record is the CDR3 DNA by itself, 36 bases read in frame from the first base. The germline V gene specifies SGHRS as CDR1 and YFSETQ as CDR2. Trimming removed 3 bases from V and 4 bases from J; the gene matches leave 0 bases unexplained.

Libraries were made using single-cell sequencing. Sequencing took place on an Illumina NovaSeq 6000. For cell capture and library preparation, the team used the BD Rhapsody Targeted mRNA and AbSeq Reagent Kit in a microwell format. The libraries included TCR, sample tags, AbSeq, and targeted mRNA drawn from the Human T-Cell Expression Panel together with custom TOX and TOX2 primers. An Illumina NovaSeq was used to sequence the libraries. Regarding the original processing steps: The analysis covered around 10,000 cells in total, of which approximately 7,100 were CD8 T cells and around 4,000 were CD8 T cells with an identifiable TCR CDR3. The BD Rhapsody Targeted Analysis Pipeline, including V(D)J processing, was run on the Seven Bridges Genomics platform to process the raw data. Quality control, Sample Tag demultiplexing with Lex-BDSMK, clone identification with VDJ Explorer, and Seurat clustering were performed in SeqGeq 1.6.0. Clones comprising <1% of CD8 T cells were considered non-expanded; clones comprising >2.5% of the sample were considered clonal expansions. TCRdb reran the public reads through fastp at Q25 and MiXCR, keeping productive beta chains. Entries that share a CDR3 protein sequence are merged under the most common genes and DNA. TCRdb, rather than the study authors, made the V and J calls. The sample table holds about 21,000 distinct CDR3 sequences, of which about a third were seen once. Jointly, the top ten make up about 25% of the sample.

The sequence is built from TRBV5-1 and TRBJ1-2, with TRBD1 matching 7 junction bases. The clonotype comes from a female donor who had a heart transplant and CMV viremia. Sequencing was performed on CMV peptide-activated CD4+ and CD8+ T cells sorted from blood, taken at five time points, pooled. Read against the paper, the sample's cell subset or site label means: sorted CD8+CD137+ and CD4+CD154+ T cells after about 13 h CMV IE-1 peptide stimulation. The CDR3 is CASSSGGYGYTF. At the DNA level, the sequence is TGCGCCAGCAGCTCAGGGGGCTATGGCTACACCTTC. Here the CDR3 is joined to the reference TRBV5-1 and TRBJ1-2 genes, and the full variable domain is: KAGVTQTPRYLIKTRGQQVTLSCSPISGHRSVSWYQQTPGQGLQFLFEYFSETQRNKGNFPGRFSGRQFSNSRSEMNVSTLELGDSALYLCASSSGGYGYTFGSGTRLTVV.